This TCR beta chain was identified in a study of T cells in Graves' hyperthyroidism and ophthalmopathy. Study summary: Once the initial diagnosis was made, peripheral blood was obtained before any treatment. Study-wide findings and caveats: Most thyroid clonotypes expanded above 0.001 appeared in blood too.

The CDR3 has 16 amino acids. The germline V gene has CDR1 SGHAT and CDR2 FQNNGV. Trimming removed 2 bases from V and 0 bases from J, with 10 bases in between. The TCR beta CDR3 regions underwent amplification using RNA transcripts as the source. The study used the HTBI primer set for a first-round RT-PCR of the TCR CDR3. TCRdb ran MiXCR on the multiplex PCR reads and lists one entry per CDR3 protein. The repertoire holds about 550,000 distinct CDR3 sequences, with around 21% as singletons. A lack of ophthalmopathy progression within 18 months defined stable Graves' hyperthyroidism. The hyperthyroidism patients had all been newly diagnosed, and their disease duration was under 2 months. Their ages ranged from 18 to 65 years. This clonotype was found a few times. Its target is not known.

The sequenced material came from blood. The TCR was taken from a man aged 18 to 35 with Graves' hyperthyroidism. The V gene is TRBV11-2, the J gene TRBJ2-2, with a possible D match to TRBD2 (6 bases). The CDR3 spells CASSLNAGSNTGELFF. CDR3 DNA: TGTGCCAGCAGCTTAAACGCGGGGTCGAACACCGGGGAGCTGTTTTTT.